This T cell receptor (beta chain) is from a study of blood T cell repertoires in COVID-19. Study summary: Both acute and convalescent COVID-19 samples were obtained from the United States, Italy and Spain.

Sequenced by immunoSEQ multiplex PCR; TCRdb stores in-frame clones only, minus some. The top ten hold 6.6% of the sample, which has about 120,000 clones, 85% to 90% seen once. The CDR3 is made up of 13 amino acids. With 6 bases removed from V and 7 bases from J, the gap between germline ends came to 16 bases. Germline values: CDR1 MNHEY, CDR2 SVGAGI. The rearrangement links TRBV6-5 to TRBJ2-7; possibly TRBD1 for D (5 bases). The sequence derives from an elderly man with active or convalescent COVID-19. Source material: peripheral blood. CDR3 region: CASRRGLQGEQYF. CDR3 bases: TGTGCCAGCAGAAGGGGCCTACAAGGGGAGCAGTACTTC.